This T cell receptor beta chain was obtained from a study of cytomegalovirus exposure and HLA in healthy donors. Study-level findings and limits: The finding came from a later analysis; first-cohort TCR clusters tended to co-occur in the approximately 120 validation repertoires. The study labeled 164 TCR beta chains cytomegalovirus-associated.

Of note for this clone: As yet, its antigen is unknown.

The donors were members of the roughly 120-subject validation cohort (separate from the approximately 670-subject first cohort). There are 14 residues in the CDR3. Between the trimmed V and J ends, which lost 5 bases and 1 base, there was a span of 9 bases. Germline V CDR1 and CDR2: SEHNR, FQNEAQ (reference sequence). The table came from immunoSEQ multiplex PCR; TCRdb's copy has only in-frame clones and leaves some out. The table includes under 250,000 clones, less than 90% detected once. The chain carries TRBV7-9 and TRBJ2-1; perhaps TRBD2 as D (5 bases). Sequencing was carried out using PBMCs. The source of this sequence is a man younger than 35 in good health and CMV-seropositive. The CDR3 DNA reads TGTGCCAGCAGCCTTAGCGTTTCCTACAATGAGCAGTTCTTC. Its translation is CASSLSVSYNEQFF.